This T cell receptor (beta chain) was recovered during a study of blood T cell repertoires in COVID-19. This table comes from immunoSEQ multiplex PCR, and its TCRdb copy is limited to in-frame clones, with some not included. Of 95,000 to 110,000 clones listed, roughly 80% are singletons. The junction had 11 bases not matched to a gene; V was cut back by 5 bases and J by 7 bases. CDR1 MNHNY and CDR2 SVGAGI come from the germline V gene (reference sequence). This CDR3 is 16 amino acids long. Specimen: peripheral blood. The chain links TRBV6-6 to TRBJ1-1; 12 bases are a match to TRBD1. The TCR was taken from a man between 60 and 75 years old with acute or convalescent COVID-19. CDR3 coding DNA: TGTGCCAGCAGTAAATTAGGGGGACAGGGGGCTGGTGAAGCTTTCTTT. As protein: CASSKLGGQGAGEAFF.